Listed here is a single T cell receptor (beta chain). Some clones are missing from TCRdb's copy, which holds only in-frame ones; the method was immunoSEQ multiplex PCR. The table has about 220,000 clones, 84% seen once. The germline V gene has CDR1 LNHDA and CDR2 SQIVND (reference sequence). Trimming removed 6 bases at V and 7 bases at J, with 18 bases between. This CDR3 has 15 amino acids. The sample comes from a study of blood T cell repertoires in COVID-19. Overall study: COVID-19 samples, acute and convalescent, were from the United States, Italy and Spain.

The receptor's source is a man aged 40-55 years who had recovered from COVID-19. The sequencing input was peripheral blood. This chain joins TRBV19 and TRBJ2-2; a weak D match, TRBD2 (5 bases). CDR3 sequence: CASRDTGSVRGELFF. CDR3 nucleotides: TGTGCCAGTAGAGACACGGGGTCGGTCCGCGGGGAGCTGTTTTTT.